The 25 T cell receptor beta chains below come from one sample, sequenced in a study of regulatory T cells in long-lasting Graves disease. In building TCR beta libraries, iRepertoire HTBI primers were used together with Arm-PCR of CDR3 regions. TCRdb recomputed calls from the multiplex PCR reads with MiXCR, one row per CDR3 protein. The sample carries fewer than 400,000 distinct CDR3 sequences, less than 25% recorded once. The time point is: persistent/refractory GD, antithyroid drugs over 5 years with positive TRAb. There was RNA extracted from PBMCs, and the TCR library was made from it. Material: peripheral blood mononuclear cells (PBMCs), obtained when the disease was refractory, from a patient treated with antithyroid drugs. Source of these receptors: a female donor with Graves disease.

This chain uses TRBV20-1 with TRBJ2-7, with D perhaps matching TRBD2 (5 bases). Between the trimmed V and J ends, which lost 1 base and 5 bases, there was a span of 9 bases. Germline assignment: CDR1 DFQATT and CDR2 SNEGSKA (reference sequence). This CDR3 is 12 amino acids long. The CDR3 sequence is CSARVGGHEQYF. DNA of the CDR3: TGCAGTGCTAGAGTTGGAGGTCACGAGCAGTACTTC.

The J gene is TRBJ2-7, the V gene TRBV4-1; 11 nucleotides match TRBD2. V lost 3 bases, J lost 6 bases, and 7 bases stayed unmatched. CDR3 length: 15 amino acids. Germline CDR1 reads MGHRA; CDR2 reads YSYEKL. The CDR3 is CASSHQGLAECEQYF. In DNA form, the CDR3 reads TGCGCCAGCAGCCATCAGGGACTAGCGGAGTGCGAGCAGTACTTC.

About this clonotype: The germline gene is not matched at one end of the junction; a read error may be the cause. J is TRBJ2-5 and V is TRBV12-5, with 12 bases matching TRBD2. CDR1 is LGHNT and CDR2 is FRNRAP in the germline V gene. This CDR3 comprises 14 residues. CDR3 bases: TGTGCTAGTGGCCTTGAAATCTCTAGCGGGAGGGTGGACTTC. It encodes CASGLEISSGRVDF.

This clonotype was picked up a small number of times. The chain recombines TRBV6-5 with TRBJ2-2, with D uncertain. The CDR3 runs to 11 residues. V was cut by 2 bases and J by 9 bases, with 4 bases left in between. Germline values: CDR1 MNHEY, CDR2 SVGAGI. Written as DNA, the CDR3 is TGTGCCAGCAGTTACGGCCGGGAGCTGTTTTTT. This gives the protein CASSYGRELFF.

This clonotype was detected a few times. The rearrangement joins TRBV20-1 to TRBJ2-5; D could derive from TRBD1 or TRBD2 (5 bases each). The CDR3 loop spans 14 amino acids. Deletions cut 0 bases from V and 4 bases from J, with 12 bases between. Germline loops: CDR1 DFQATT, CDR2 SNEGSKA (reference sequence). This chain's CDR3 is CSARDGQGAETQYF. DNA for the CDR3: TGCAGTGCTAGAGATGGGCAGGGAGCAGAGACCCAGTACTTC.

This rearrangement joins TRBV28 to TRBJ2-1; 10 bases fit TRBD2. The CDR3 is made up of 14 amino acids. Germline lookup yields CDR1 MDHEN and CDR2 SYDVKM. Trimming cost V 8 bases and J 6 bases; bases outside gene matches: 7. The CDR3 nucleotides read TGTGCCAGCTGTCAGCGGGAGGGCTCCAATGAGCAGTTCTTC. This encodes CASCQREGSNEQFF.

This clonotype occurred a few times. This rearrangement joins TRBV20-1 to TRBJ1-4; a weak D match, TRBD1 (6 bases). The V and J ends lost 5 bases and 4 bases respectively, with 11 bases between them. Germline V CDR1 and CDR2: DFQATT, SNEGSKA (reference sequence). The CDR3 covers 13 residues. The CDR3: CSAGGGLNEKLFF. In nucleotides, the CDR3 is TGCAGTGCTGGGGGGGGCCTTAATGAAAAACTGTTTTTT.

This clonotype was seen many times. The chain recombines TRBV6-1 with TRBJ1-5; D not resolved. The CDR3 contains 15 residues. The germline V gene has CDR1 MNHNS and CDR2 SASEGT. Between the trimmed V and J ends, which lost 1 base and 1 base, there was a span of 8 bases. The CDR3 protein is CASSEDSGSNQPQHF. The DNA for the CDR3 is TGTGCCAGCAGTGAAGATAGTGGAAGCAATCAGCCCCAGCATTTT.

This clonotype was seen many times. The chain is built from TRBV27 and TRBJ2-7, with D possibly being TRBD1 (5 bases). Trimming left V 3 bases short and J 5 bases short, with 14 bases between. The CDR3 sequence is 14 residues long. Germline CDR1 is MNHEY and CDR2 is SMNVEV (reference sequence). CDR3 protein: CASSFDGRANEQYF. The CDR3 region has the DNA TGTGCCAGCAGTTTCGACGGCAGGGCGAACGAGCAGTACTTC.

The chain carries TRBV6-1 and TRBJ1-3; D is perhaps TRBD1 (5 bases). The CDR3 spans 14 residues. Looked up from germline, CDR1 is MNHNS and CDR2 is SASEGT. Between the trimmed V and J ends, which lost 10 bases and 0 bases, there was a span of 13 bases. CDR3 bases: TGTGCCACCAAGGGGCCGACCTCTGGAAACACCATATATTTT. The encoded protein is CATKGPTSGNTIYF.

A few counts support this clonotype. The chain carries TRBV4-1 and TRBJ1-1; D gene unclear. This CDR3 region has 12 residues. V lost 0 bases, J lost 11 bases, and 10 bases lay in between. Germline V gene data show CDR1 as MGHRA and CDR2 as YSYEKL. The CDR3 region is CASSQEGQLAFF. CDR3 nucleotide sequence: TGCGCCAGCAGCCAAGAAGGGCAGTTGGCTTTCTTT.

This clonotype has only a few counts. The chain links TRBV7-2 to TRBJ2-4, with D possibly being TRBD2 (6 bases). Trimming took 5 bases from V and 5 from J, leaving 16 bases between them. The CDR3 is 15 residues long. From germline, CDR1 is SGHTA and CDR2 FQGNSA. The CDR3 region has the DNA TGTGCCAGCAGCCCTGTTACCGGCGGGGAAAACATTCAGTACTTC. It yields the protein CASSPVTGGENIQYF.

There are a few counts of this clonotype. The chain employs TRBV28 and TRBJ2-7; no firm D call. V shed 3 bases and J shed 11 bases, with 11 bases lying between them. Germline assignment: CDR1 MDHEN and CDR2 SYDVKM. CDR3 length equals 11 residues. The CDR3 DNA is TGTGCCAGCAGTTTCAAGGACCCAAAGTACTTC. Protein product: CASSFKDPKYF.

In its sample, this clonotype was seen many times. J is TRBJ2-5 and V is TRBV2; 9 nucleotides agree with TRBD2. The CDR3 has 15 amino acids. CDR1 is SNHLY and CDR2 is FYNNEI in the germline V gene. V lost 6 bases and J lost 1; bases outside the gene matches: 6. The CDR3 is CASRQLAGSQETQYF. The CDR3 nucleotides are TGTGCCAGCAGGCAACTAGCGGGCTCCCAAGAGACCCAGTACTTC.

This clonotype was seen more than once but under ten times. V is TRBV12-5 and J is TRBJ2-7; 10 positions match TRBD2. This CDR3 region has 15 residues. The germline V gene encodes CDR1 LGHNT and CDR2 FRNRAP. V was pared by 3 bases and J by 4 bases, with 6 bases of the junction left unmatched. In nucleotides, the CDR3 is TGTGCTAGTGGTTTAGCGGGAGGGAGGCCGTACGAGCAGTACTTC. Translated: CASGLAGGRPYEQYF.

The V gene is TRBV20-1, the J gene TRBJ2-5, with 7 bases lining up with TRBD1. There are 13 residues in the CDR3. Unmatched junction bases numbered 6, after V lost 6 bases and J lost 2 bases. Germline lookup yields CDR1 DFQATT and CDR2 SNEGSKA (reference sequence). CDR3 in DNA: TGCAGTGCGGACGCGACAGGGCAAGAGACCCAGTACTTC. As protein: CSADATGQETQYF.

This clonotype was seen only a few times. This chain uses TRBV12-3 or TRBV12-4 with TRBJ1-1, with 7 bases identical to TRBD1. This CDR3 spans 16 amino acids. V was pared by 5 bases and J by 1 base, with 10 bases of the junction left unmatched. The CDR3 here is CASSTRQGWANTEAFF. CDR3 sequence (DNA): TGTGCCAGCAGTACACGACAGGGCTGGGCGAACACTGAAGCTTTCTTT.

The J gene is TRBJ2-7, the V gene TRBV7-9; unclear D gene. V was cut by 5 bases and J by 2 bases, with 16 bases left in between. Germline assignment: CDR1 SEHNR and CDR2 FQNEAQ (reference sequence). This CDR3 comprises 15 residues. CDR3 residues: CASSPLLADPYEQYF. CDR3 bases: TGTGCCAGCAGCCCCCTGCTGGCAGATCCCTACGAGCAGTACTTC.

A few counts support this clonotype. The V and J genes are TRBV7-2 and TRBJ1-4, with D possibly being TRBD1 (6 bases). Trimming removed 2 bases at V and 7 bases at J, with 14 bases between. The CDR3 has 15 amino acids. Germline loops: CDR1 SGHTA, CDR2 FQGNSA. CDR3 residues: CASSLSSGAGEKLFF. DNA for the CDR3: TGTGCCAGCAGCTTATCATCGGGGGCGGGTGAAAAACTGTTTTTT.

This clonotype was seen ten or more times. This clone may be a read error of a much larger clone one base away. V is TRBV12-3 or TRBV12-4 and J is TRBJ1-1; D gene uncertain. Trimming stripped 6 bases from V and 1 base from J, with 6 bases between. The CDR3 contains 12 residues. This chain's CDR3 is CASSFANTEAFF. The CDR3 nucleotides read TGTGCCAGCAGCTTTGCGAACACTGAAGCTTTCTTT.

This clonotype was found a few times. This sequence joins TRBV5-1 and TRBJ1-1; 7 bases agree with TRBD1. This CDR3 spans 14 amino acids. Germline CDR1 is SGHRS and CDR2 is YFSETQ. V lost 8 bases and J lost 1; bases outside the gene matches: 8. The chain's CDR3 is CASKQGPANTEAFF. CDR3 sequence (DNA): TGCGCCAGTAAACAGGGGCCCGCGAACACTGAAGCTTTCTTT.

This rearrangement joins TRBV20-1 to TRBJ2-7; maybe TRBD1 (5 bases). Germline CDR1 DFQATT, CDR2 SNEGSKA (reference sequence). V gave up 1 base and J gave up 5 bases, with 18 bases separating them. This CDR3 is 15 amino acids long. CDR3 nucleotide sequence: TGCAGTGCTAGAGGTCGGGCAGGGTCGTCCCACGAGCAGTACTTC. Translating gives CSARGRAGSSHEQYF.

A few counts support this clonotype. The gene calls are TRBV7-3 and TRBJ2-5; TRBD2 might be the D (7 bases). There are 15 residues in the CDR3. Germline V lookup: CDR1 SGHTA, CDR2 FQGTGA. V was shortened by 8 bases and J by 4 bases, with 20 bases between the two germline ends. CDR3 protein: CASVKGGRGAETQYF. The CDR3 DNA follows: TGTGCCAGCGTCAAAGGGGGGAGGGGGGCAGAGACCCAGTACTTC.

The chain employs TRBV4-3 and TRBJ1-1, with a weak D call TRBD1 (6 bases). CDR1 is LGHNA and CDR2 is YSLEER in the germline V gene. The CDR3 spans 17 residues. The germline V and J ends were trimmed by 1 base and 1 base, with 16 bases remaining between them. CDR3 amino acids: CASSQGDGTNPNTEAFF. The CDR3 region has the DNA TGCGCCAGCAGCCAAGGGGATGGGACAAATCCGAACACTGAAGCTTTCTTT.

This rearrangement joins TRBV2 to TRBJ2-1, with 9 bases that match TRBD2. Germline V gene lookup returns CDR1 SNHLY and CDR2 FYNNEI. V shed 7 bases and J 4 bases; nucleotides not matched to a gene: 8. The CDR3 contains 15 residues. The DNA for the CDR3 is TGTGCCAGCAATCCGGCGGGAGGGGGTTACAATGAGCAGTTCTTC. It translates to CASNPAGGGYNEQFF. Complete variable domain (other parts from reference TRBV2 and TRBJ2-1): EPEVTQTPSHQVTQMGQEVILRCVPISNHLYFYWYRQILGQKVEFLVSFYNNEISEKSEIFDDQFSVERPDGSNFTLKIRSTKLEDSAMYFCASNPAGGGYNEQFFGPGTRLTVL.